Below, 5 T cell receptor beta chains from the same sample are listed, as sequenced in a study of cytomegalovirus exposure and HLA in healthy donors. A multiplex PCR was run with 60 Vbeta primers and 13 Jbeta primers. Repertoires were generated with immunoSEQ multiplex PCR, while TCRdb's copy carries only in-frame clones and drops some. Of some 190,000 clones listed, 60% to 85% are singletons. Sequencing was carried out using PBMCs. Source of these receptors: a woman younger than 30 in good health and CMV-seronegative.

This clone has a single count. V gene TRBV7-8 combines with J gene TRBJ1-1, with D hard to call. Looked up from germline, CDR1 is SGHVS and CDR2 is FQNEAQ. The V gene lost 2 bases and the J gene lost 2 bases, with 9 bases spanning the gap. CDR3 length equals 14 residues. The CDR3 loop reads CASSLKSLNTEAFF. CDR3 nucleotide sequence: TGTGCCAGCAGCTTAAAGTCGCTAAACACTGAAGCTTTCTTT.

This rearrangement joins TRBV5-6 to TRBJ2-3; D uncertain. There are 14 residues in the CDR3. The V end was cut by 5 bases, the J end by 4 bases, with 14 bases between. CDR1 and CDR2 from the germline V gene are SGHDT and YYEEEE. The CDR3 nucleotides read TGTGCCAGCAGAGTGGTAAGAGCTGCAGATACGCAGTATTTT. Translating gives CASRVVRAADTQYF.

The chain combines TRBV19 with TRBJ2-3; the match to TRBD1 covers 7 bases. Per germline, CDR1 LNHDA and CDR2 SQIVND (reference sequence). V lost 5 bases to trimming and J lost 2 bases; unmatched junction nucleotides: 7. This CDR3 region has 15 residues. This chain's CDR3 is CASSPTGVNTDTQYF. The DNA for the CDR3 is TGTGCCAGTAGTCCAACAGGGGTAAACACAGATACGCAGTATTTT.

The chain joins TRBV28 to TRBJ2-1; perhaps TRBD2 as D (6 bases). In germline, CDR1 is MDHEN, CDR2 SYDVKM. Trimming took off 7 bases at V and 3 bases at J, with 13 bases between the two ends. The CDR3 has 14 amino acids. The CDR3: CASTPGLDYNEQFF. The CDR3 nucleotides are TGTGCCAGCACCCCGGGACTTGACTACAATGAGCAGTTCTTC.

This clone was seen a few times. The V and J genes are TRBV6-1 and TRBJ1-1; D is unresolved. There are 11 residues in the CDR3. V was shortened by 3 bases and J by 11 bases, with 10 bases between the two germline ends. The germline V gene encodes CDR1 MNHNS and CDR2 SASEGT. CDR3 loop: CASSERSPAFF. The CDR3 DNA reads TGTGCCAGCAGTGAGCGTTCGCCGGCTTTCTTT.